This TCR beta chain was captured in a study of blood T cell repertoires in COVID-19. The wider study: T cells, B-cell-depleted T cells, or PBMCs provided the cDNA or gDNA that served as material.

Assay used: immunoSEQ multiplex PCR; TCRdb lists only in-frame clones, some missing. The data contain 250,000 to 300,000 clones, around 92% of them singletons. This clone was counted once. Enrolled during active infection, Seattle patients were then followed longitudinally. V gave up 1 base and J gave up 7 bases, with 17 bases separating them. CDR3 length: 16 amino acids. CDR1 and CDR2 (germline): SEHNR, FQNEAQ (reference sequence). Sequenced material: peripheral blood. The chain has TRBV7-9 and TRBJ2-4; weak D call: TRBD2 (6 bases). The TCR sequence derives from a woman aged 25 to 39 with COVID-19, enrolled during active disease. CDR3 loop: CASSLGAEGLGNIQYF. The CDR3 DNA follows: TGTGCCAGCAGCTTAGGGGCAGAGGGACTGGGGAACATTCAGTACTTC.